Below are 13 T cell receptor beta chains sequenced from a single sample in a study of shared clonotypes between healthy human individuals. Assay used: immunoSEQ multiplex PCR; TCRdb lists only in-frame clones, some missing. Among around 1.9 million clones listed, approximately 94% were seen once. CD45RO-negative, CCR7-positively selected cells formed the naive CD8 fraction, excluding terminally differentiated effector memory CD45RA+ cells. The sample taken for sequencing was naive CD8+ T cells from PBMCs. These receptors originate from a man aged 18 to 29 in good health. Some clones in this sample may be carry-over from other donors' samples.

In the case of this clone: This specimen includes other DNA sequences encoding the same CDR3. The gene calls are TRBV5-1 and TRBJ2-2; 7 nucleotides match TRBD1. The CDR3 is 15 amino acids. V lost 4 bases to trimming and J lost 5 bases; unmatched junction nucleotides: 8. Per germline, CDR1 SGHRS and CDR2 YFSETQ. The CDR3 bases are TGCGCCAGCAGCCCAGGACAGGATCCGACCGGGGAGCTGTTTTTT. Translating gives CASSPGQDPTGELFF.

The genes are TRBV15 and TRBJ2-7; D is ambiguous. The V end was cut by 0 bases, the J end by 3 bases, with 9 bases between. CDR3 size: 14 residues. Per the germline V gene, CDR1 is LNHNV and CDR2 is YYDKDF (reference sequence). Here the CDR3 DNA reads TGTGCCACCAGCAGAGAGTCTTTCGGCTACGAGCAGTACTTC. Amino acid sequence: CATSRESFGYEQYF.

As to this clone: This sample also contains other DNA sequences that code for the same CDR3. V gene TRBV29-1 combines with J gene TRBJ2-1; no reliable D call. The V and J ends lost 4 bases and 6 bases respectively, with 4 bases between them. This CDR3 is 10 amino acids long. In germline, CDR1 is SQVTM, CDR2 ANQGSEA. CDR3 protein: CSVVSNEQFF. The CDR3, as DNA: TGCAGCGTTGTATCCAATGAGCAGTTCTTC.

The chain has TRBV14 and TRBJ2-7; TRBD2 might be the D (5 bases). The germline gives CDR1 SGHDN, CDR2 FVKESK. The CDR3 runs to 15 residues. With 4 bases removed from V and 0 bases from J, the gap between germline ends came to 13 bases. The DNA of the CDR3 is TGTGCCAGCAGCCCCAGAGGGCCAAGCTCCTACGAGCAGTACTTC. The encoded protein is CASSPRGPSSYEQYF.

The chain combines TRBV2 with TRBJ2-7; 9 bases map to TRBD1. CDR1 and CDR2 from the germline V gene are SNHLY and FYNNEI. With V trimmed by 6 bases and J by 12 bases, 12 bases remained unmatched. The CDR3 extends over 13 amino acids. The CDR3, as DNA: TGTGCCAGCAGGGCTCCGGGACAGGGATATGCGTACTTC. The encoded protein is CASRAPGQGYAYF.

This clone was counted once. This chain uses TRBV27 with TRBJ1-5; D is perhaps TRBD1 (6 bases). V lost 10 bases to trimming and J lost 13 bases, with 17 bases between them. This CDR3 contains 11 residues. Looked up from germline, CDR1 is MNHEY and CDR2 is SMNVEV (reference sequence). Here the CDR3 DNA reads TGTGCCACCAATGTAGGGGGTCATCAGCATTTT. Protein sequence: CATNVGGHQHF.

J is TRBJ1-3 and V is TRBV19; possibly TRBD1 for D (5 bases). V was pared by 8 bases and J by 5 bases, with 16 bases between. Germline CDR1 LNHDA, CDR2 SQIVND (reference sequence). The CDR3 extends over 14 amino acids. Here the CDR3 reads CASGPRQQRNTIYF. The CDR3 DNA sequence: TGTGCCAGTGGCCCCAGACAGCAACGAAACACCATATATTTT.

The genes are TRBV2 and TRBJ2-2; 7 bases line up with TRBD2. V was pared by 7 bases and J by 5 bases, with 7 bases of the junction left unmatched. This CDR3 is 14 amino acids long. Germline CDR1 and CDR2: SNHLY and FYNNEI. As DNA, the CDR3 is TGTGCCAGCACTAAGCGGGACGGAACCGGGGAGCTGTTTTTT. As protein: CASTKRDGTGELFF.

V usage is TRBV7-9 and J usage is TRBJ1-1, with D unclear. V lost 1 base and J 1 base, leaving 7 bases between the germline ends. The CDR3 loop spans 14 amino acids. Germline-derived CDR1 and CDR2 are SEHNR and FQNEAQ (reference sequence). The CDR3 sequence is CASSLVRKNTEAFF. The CDR3 DNA is TGTGCCAGCAGCTTAGTGCGGAAGAACACTGAAGCTTTCTTT.

The genes are TRBV7-8 and TRBJ2-5; the D gene is possibly TRBD1 (6 bases). V was cut by 1 base and J by 1 base, with 13 bases left in between. The germline CDR1 and CDR2 sequences are SGHVS and FQNEAQ. The CDR3 contains 16 residues. CDR3 sequence (DNA): TGTGCCAGCAGCTTAGAAGGTGTCAGGGGCCAAGAGACCCAGTACTTC. This gives the protein CASSLEGVRGQETQYF.

The CDR3 reads CASSLARLAGHYNEQFF. The CDR3 nucleotides read TGTGCCAGCAGCTTAGCGCGACTAGCGGGGCACTACAATGAGCAGTTCTTC. V usage is TRBV7-8 and J usage is TRBJ2-1, with TRBD2 matching 11 bases. Trimming removed 0 bases from V and 3 bases from J; junction bases left unmatched: 4. CDR3 length: 17 amino acids. CDR1 is SGHVS and CDR2 is FQNEAQ in the germline V gene.

The chain is built from TRBV6-1 and TRBJ2-2, with D possibly being TRBD1 or TRBD2 (5 bases each). The CDR3 has 15 amino acids. V dropped 6 bases and J dropped 4 bases, with 15 bases sitting between them. Germline CDR1 and CDR2: MNHNS and SASEGT. The CDR3 region is CASSLDNGITGELFF. The CDR3 DNA reads as TGTGCCAGCAGCTTGGACAACGGGATCACCGGGGAGCTGTTTTTT.

This clone has just one count. The CDR3 sequence is CASSYQGVNEQFF. The CDR3 region has the DNA TGTGCCAGCAGTTACCAGGGGGTGAATGAGCAGTTCTTC. The chain has TRBV6-5 and TRBJ2-1, with TRBD1 identical over 7 bases. The CDR3 covers 13 residues. J lost 7 bases, V lost 2 bases, and 2 bases had no gene match. Germline CDR1 reads MNHEY; CDR2 reads SVGAGI.